This T cell receptor beta chain was captured in a study of metastatic and nonmetastatic thyroid tumors. TCRdb re-analyzed the PCR reads through MiXCR. The sample holds about 21,000 clones; more than 25% are singletons and the top ten take 15% to 25%. Sample share makes this clone medium-sized. Germline V gene sequence: CDR1 SGHTA, CDR2 FQGNSA. This CDR3 region has 17 residues. Germline trimming cut 3 bases from V and 7 bases from J; bases unmatched to any gene: 12. No patient had received any treatment before thyroid surgery. This receptor was taken from a female donor with papillary thyroid cancer or a benign thyroid nodule (not recorded which). Some clones in this sample may be carry-over from other donors' samples. V gene TRBV7-2 combines with J gene TRBJ1-5, with 10 bases lining up with TRBD1. Sequenced input: blood. CDR3 loop: CASSFWYGDRGAQPQHF. Here the CDR3 DNA reads TGTGCCAGCAGCTTTTGGTACGGGGACAGGGGCGCCCAGCCCCAGCATTTT.